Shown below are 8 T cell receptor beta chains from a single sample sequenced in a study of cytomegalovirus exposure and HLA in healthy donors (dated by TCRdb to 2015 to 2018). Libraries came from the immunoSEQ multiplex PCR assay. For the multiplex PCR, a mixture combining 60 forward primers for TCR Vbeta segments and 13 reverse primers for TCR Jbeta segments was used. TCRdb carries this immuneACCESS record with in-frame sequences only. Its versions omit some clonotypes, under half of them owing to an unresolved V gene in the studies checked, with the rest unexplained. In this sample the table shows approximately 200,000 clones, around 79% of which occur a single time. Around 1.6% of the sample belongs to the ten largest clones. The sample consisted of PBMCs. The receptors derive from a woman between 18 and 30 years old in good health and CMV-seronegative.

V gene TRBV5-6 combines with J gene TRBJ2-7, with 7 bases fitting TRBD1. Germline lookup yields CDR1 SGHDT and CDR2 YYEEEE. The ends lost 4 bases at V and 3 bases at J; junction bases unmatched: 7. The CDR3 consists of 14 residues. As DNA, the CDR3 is TGTGCCAGCAGCGGGAGACAGGGATTCTACGAGCAGTACTTC. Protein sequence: CASSGRQGFYEQYF.

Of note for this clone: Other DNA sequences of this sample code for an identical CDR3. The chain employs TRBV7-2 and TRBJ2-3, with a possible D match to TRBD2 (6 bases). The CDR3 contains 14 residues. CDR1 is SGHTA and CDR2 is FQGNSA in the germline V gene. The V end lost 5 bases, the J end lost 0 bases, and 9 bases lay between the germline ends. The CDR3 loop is CASSKGLSTDTQYF. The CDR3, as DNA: TGTGCCAGCAGCAAGGGACTCAGCACAGATACGCAGTATTTT. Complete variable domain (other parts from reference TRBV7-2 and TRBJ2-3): GAGVSQSPSNKVTEKGKDVELRCDPISGHTALYWYRQSLGQGLEFLIYFQGNSAPDKSGLPSDRFSAERTGGSVSTLTIQRTQQEDSAVYLCASSKGLSTDTQYFGPGTRLTVL.

CDR3 loop: CASREDSVISPLHF. The CDR3, as DNA: TGTGCCAGCAGGGAGGACAGTGTAATTTCGCCCCTCCACTTT. The chain employs TRBV2 and TRBJ1-6; a weak D match, TRBD1 (6 bases). CDR3 length: 14 amino acids. V lost 6 bases, J lost 13 bases, and 19 bases lay in between. Germline-derived CDR1 and CDR2 are SNHLY and FYNNEI.

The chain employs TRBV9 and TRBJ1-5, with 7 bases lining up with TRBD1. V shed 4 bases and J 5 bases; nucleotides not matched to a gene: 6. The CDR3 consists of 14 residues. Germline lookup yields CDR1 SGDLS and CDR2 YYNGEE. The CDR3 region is CASSPTGSDQPQHF. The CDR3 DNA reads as TGTGCCAGCAGCCCGACAGGGTCGGATCAGCCCCAGCATTTT.

In DNA form, the CDR3 reads TGTGCCAGAAGCTTGAATTCGGGAGGGGCAGCCAAAAACATTCAGTACTTC. This codes for CARSLNSGGAAKNIQYF. This chain uses TRBV5-3 with TRBJ2-4; 8 bases match TRBD2. TRBV5-3 is designated an ORF whose function remains uncertain. The CDR3 contains 17 residues. Losses at the gene ends were 1 base for V and 0 bases for J; bases not matched to a gene: 6.

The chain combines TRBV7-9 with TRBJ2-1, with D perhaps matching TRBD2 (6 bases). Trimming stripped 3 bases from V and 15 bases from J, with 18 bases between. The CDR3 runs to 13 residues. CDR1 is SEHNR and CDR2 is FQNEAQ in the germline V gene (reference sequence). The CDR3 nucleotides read TGTGCCAGCAGCTTTTGGTTTCGGGACTCCATGTTCTTC. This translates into CASSFWFRDSMFF.

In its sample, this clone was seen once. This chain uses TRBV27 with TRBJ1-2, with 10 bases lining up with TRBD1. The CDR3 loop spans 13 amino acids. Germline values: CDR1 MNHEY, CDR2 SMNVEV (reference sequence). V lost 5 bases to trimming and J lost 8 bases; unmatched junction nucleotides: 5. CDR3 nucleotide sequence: TGTGCCAGCAGTGGGACAGGGGAGGAAGGCTACACCTTC. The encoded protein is CASSGTGEEGYTF.

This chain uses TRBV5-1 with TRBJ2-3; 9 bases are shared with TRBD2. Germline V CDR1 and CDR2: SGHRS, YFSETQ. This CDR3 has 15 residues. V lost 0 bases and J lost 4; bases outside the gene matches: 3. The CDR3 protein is CASSLVAGGADTQYF. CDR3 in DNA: TGCGCCAGCAGCTTGGTTGCGGGAGGGGCAGATACGCAGTATTTT.